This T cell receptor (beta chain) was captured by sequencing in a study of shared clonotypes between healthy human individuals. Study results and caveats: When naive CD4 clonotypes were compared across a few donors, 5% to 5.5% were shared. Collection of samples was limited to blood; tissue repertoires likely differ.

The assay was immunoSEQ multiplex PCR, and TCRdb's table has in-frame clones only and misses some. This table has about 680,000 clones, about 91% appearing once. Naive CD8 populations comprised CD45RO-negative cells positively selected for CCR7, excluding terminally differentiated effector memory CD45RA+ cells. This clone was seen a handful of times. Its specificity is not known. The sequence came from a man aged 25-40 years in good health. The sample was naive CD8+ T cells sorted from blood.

This chain's CDR3 is CASSLERSAQYF. The CDR3 DNA sequence: TGTGCCAGCAGCCTGGAGAGGAGTGCGCAGTATTTT. The V gene is TRBV7-3, the J gene TRBJ2-3; D unresolved. The CDR3 runs to 12 residues. V gave up 5 bases and J gave up 10 bases, with 13 bases separating them. The germline gives CDR1 SGHTA, CDR2 FQGTGA.